These 32 T cell receptor beta chains share one sample of origin, sequenced in a study of T cells in Graves' hyperthyroidism and ophthalmopathy. RNA transcripts yielded amplified TCR beta CDR3 regions. Using the HTBI primer set, a first-round RT-PCR was run on the TCR CDR3. In TCRdb, the multiplex PCR reads were re-called with MiXCR into one record per CDR3 protein. This sample carries some 500,000 distinct CDR3 sequences, about an eighth of them seen once, and the ten largest clones take 15% to 20%. Sequenced material: blood. Every receptor here comes from a young woman with Graves' hyperthyroidism.

Note on this clonotype: A single base separates this from a much larger clone, so it may be a read error. This rearrangement joins TRBV30 to TRBJ1-6; no reliable D call. Trimming removed 1 base from V and 12 bases from J, with 10 bases in between. The CDR3 has 12 residues. The germline CDR1 and CDR2 sequences are GTSNPN and SVGIG (reference sequence). CDR3 sequence (DNA): TGTGCCTGGAGTGGTGACCCAGGACCCCTCCACTTT. Translating gives CAWSGDPGPLHF. Together with reference TRBV30 and TRBJ1-6, the CDR3 gives the full variable domain: SQTIHQWPATLVQPVGSPLSLECTVEGTSNPNLYWYRQAAGRGLQLLFYSVGIGQISSEVPQNLSASRPQDRQFILSSKKLLLSDSGFYLCAWSGDPGPLHFGNGTRLTVT.

This clonotype has a handful of counts. This chain joins TRBV19 and TRBJ2-7; D unclear. There are 13 residues in the CDR3. V gave up 2 bases and J gave up 3 bases, with 8 bases separating them. Germline V lookup: CDR1 LNHDA, CDR2 SQIVND (reference sequence). Here the CDR3 DNA reads TGTGCCAGTAGTATAACTACCGACTACGAGCAGTACTTC. The encoded protein is CASSITTDYEQYF. The variable domain in full, with the rest retrieved from reference TRBV19 and TRBJ2-7, is DGGITQSPKYLFRKEGQNVTLSCEQNLNHDAMYWYRQDPGQGLRLIYYSQIVNDFQKGDIAEGYSVSREKKESFPLTVTSAQKNPTAFYLCASSITTDYEQYFGPGTRLTVT.

At least ten counts were recorded for this clonotype. The chain joins TRBV7-2 to TRBJ2-3; 12 nucleotides match TRBD2. The junction had 5 bases not matched to a gene; V was cut back by 3 bases and J by 4 bases. The CDR3 extends over 16 amino acids. The germline gives CDR1 SGHTA, CDR2 FQGNSA. The CDR3 DNA is TGTGCCAGCAGCTTCCGACTAGCGGGAGTGGCAGATACGCAGTATTTT. Translated: CASSFRLAGVADTQYF. The full variable domain, with the rest looked up from reference TRBV7-2 and TRBJ2-3, is GAGVSQSPSNKVTEKGKDVELRCDPISGHTALYWYRQSLGQGLEFLIYFQGNSAPDKSGLPSDRFSAERTGGSVSTLTIQRTQQEDSAVYLCASSFRLAGVADTQYFGPGTRLTVL.

In its sample, this clonotype was seen many times. The chain couples TRBV30 to TRBJ1-1, with D unresolved. The CDR3 has 14 amino acids. V was shortened by 2 bases and J by 1 base, with 11 bases between the two germline ends. Germline loops: CDR1 GTSNPN, CDR2 SVGIG (reference sequence). CDR3 sequence reads: CAWSNWATNTEAFF. CDR3 nucleotide sequence: TGTGCCTGGAGTAATTGGGCTACGAACACTGAAGCTTTCTTT.

This clonotype was picked up many times. V gene TRBV27 combines with J gene TRBJ2-5; 10 bases map to TRBD1. CDR3 length: 16 amino acids. The V segment lost 3 bases and the J segment 5 bases; nucleotides outside the gene matches: 9. The germline V gene encodes CDR1 MNHEY and CDR2 SMNVEV (reference sequence). CDR3 DNA sequence: TGTGCCAGCAGTTTCGGGACAGGGGTTTCTGGGGAGACCCAGTACTTC. Translation: CASSFGTGVSGETQYF.

Notes on this clonotype: A read error may explain this, as a much larger clone is one base away. The chain carries TRBV20-1 and TRBJ2-3; 8 bases are shared with TRBD2. The CDR3 loop spans 16 amino acids. CDR1 is DFQATT, CDR2 SNEGSKA, per germline (reference sequence). The CDR3 sequence is CSTRVRAGASTDTQYF. Here the CDR3 DNA reads TGCAGTACTAGAGTCCGAGCGGGGGCTAGCACAGATACGCAGTATTTT.

At least ten counts were recorded for this clonotype. The chain uses TRBV6-5 and TRBJ2-5; TRBD2 agrees at 7 bases. From germline, CDR1 is MNHEY and CDR2 SVGAGI. CDR3 size: 14 residues. V shed 2 bases and J 5 bases; nucleotides not matched to a gene: 5. The CDR3 sequence: CASSYVGGGETQYF. DNA for the CDR3: TGTGCCAGCAGTTACGTCGGGGGAGGGGAGACCCAGTACTTC.

At least ten counts were recorded for this clonotype. The genes are TRBV5-1 and TRBJ2-1, with D possibly being TRBD2 (5 bases). This CDR3 region has 14 residues. Trimming took 4 bases from V and 8 from J, leaving 16 bases between them. Germline loops: CDR1 SGHRS, CDR2 YFSETQ. CDR3 in amino acids: CASSPVGRSDEQFF. In DNA form, the CDR3 reads TGCGCCAGCAGCCCGGTTGGGAGAAGCGATGAGCAGTTCTTC.

This clonotype has more than one count but fewer than ten. CDR3 nucleotides: TGTGCCAGCAGTACATATGACAGGGGGGTAAATCAGCCCCAGCATTTT. This translates into CASSTYDRGVNQPQHF. V usage is TRBV6-1 and J usage is TRBJ1-5, with 9 bases fitting TRBD1. The ends lost 5 bases at V and 4 bases at J; junction bases unmatched: 9. CDR1 and CDR2 from the germline V gene are MNHNS and SASEGT. The CDR3 spans 16 residues.

This clonotype appeared many times. The gene calls are TRBV6-1 and TRBJ2-2, with D unclear. CDR1 MNHNS and CDR2 SASEGT come from the germline V gene. Trimming removed 5 bases at V and 7 bases at J, with 17 bases between. The CDR3 is made up of 15 amino acids. This CDR3 reads CASSSWLGFGGELFF. The CDR3 DNA reads as TGTGCCAGCAGTTCCTGGTTGGGTTTTGGCGGGGAGCTGTTTTTT.

Many counts were recorded for this clonotype. This chain connects TRBV2 to TRBJ2-3, with TRBD1 as a possible D gene (6 bases). The CDR3 runs to 15 residues. Trimming shortened V by 5 bases and J by 2 bases, and 14 bases separated the two germline ends. Per germline, CDR1 SNHLY and CDR2 FYNNEI. The CDR3 coding sequence is TGTGCCAGCAGTTTCGATTTGGGGGCCACAGATACGCAGTATTTT. This encodes CASSFDLGATDTQYF.

The table lists this clonotype with many counts. The chain combines TRBV19 with TRBJ2-7; D is tentatively TRBD1 or TRBD2 (5 bases each). The CDR3 totals 15 residues. The V end was cut by 9 bases, the J end by 7 bases, with 25 bases between. CDR1 is LNHDA, CDR2 SQIVND, per germline (reference sequence). CDR3 in amino acids: CASRLNPGPVGEQYF. CDR3 in DNA: TGTGCCAGCCGGCTGAATCCGGGACCCGTCGGGGAGCAGTACTTC.

Ten or more counts support this clonotype. The chain uses TRBV27 and TRBJ2-1; TRBD2 aligns across 10 bases. The V gene end was trimmed by 0 bases and the J gene end by 6 bases; junction bases not matched to a gene: 5. Germline assignment: CDR1 MNHEY and CDR2 SMNVEV (reference sequence). CDR3 length equals 16 residues. Here the CDR3 reads CASSLSPSGSPNEQFF. The CDR3 DNA follows: TGTGCCAGCAGTTTATCCCCTAGCGGGAGCCCCAATGAGCAGTTCTTC.

This clonotype was counted between two and nine times. No DNA is shown, since the ends of the CDR3 on it are uncertain; the CDR3 is the one TCRdb lists. The V gene is TRBV24-1, the J gene TRBJ2-2; the D call in the table, TRBD1, was not verified against the DNA. The CDR3 has 17 amino acids, counting both end residues. CDR1 is KGHDR and CDR2 is SFDVKD in the germline V gene. The CDR3 here is CATSDSVRGFTPGSCFF.

This clonotype was seen repeatedly, ten times or more. The J gene is TRBJ1-1, the V gene TRBV30; perhaps TRBD1 as D (5 bases). Germline assignment: CDR1 GTSNPN and CDR2 SVGIG (reference sequence). Trimming left V 3 bases short and J 9 bases short, with 14 bases between. CDR3 length equals 12 residues. The CDR3 is CAWRTGEGQAFF. In DNA, the CDR3 is TGTGCCTGGAGGACGGGGGAAGGGCAAGCTTTCTTT.

Of note for this clonotype: With a much larger clone just one base away, this may be a read error. The chain employs TRBV27 and TRBJ2-6, with 7 bases identical to TRBD2. Per the germline V gene, CDR1 is MNHEY and CDR2 is SMNVEV (reference sequence). Trimming took 8 bases from V and 2 from J; bases not matched to a gene: 0. The CDR3 sequence is 13 residues long. DNA for the CDR3: TGTGCCAGCGGGGGGGCTGGGGCCAACGTCCTGACTTTC. This gives the protein CASGGAGANVLTF.

This clonotype has at least ten counts. The V and J genes are TRBV20-1 and TRBJ2-3, with a possible D match to TRBD2 (6 bases). V lost 6 bases to trimming and J lost 7 bases, with 20 bases between them. CDR3 length: 14 amino acids. Germline-derived CDR1 and CDR2 are DFQATT and SNEGSKA (reference sequence). In nucleotides, the CDR3 is TGCAGTGCCCCGGAGGGCGGCCCTTCTAATACGCAGTATTTT. Its protein product is CSAPEGGPSNTQYF.

This sequence joins TRBV11-3 and TRBJ2-7, with TRBD2 matching over 7 bases. This CDR3 is 12 amino acids long. Unmatched junction bases numbered 5, after V lost 6 bases and J lost 6 bases. CDR1 is SGHNT, CDR2 YENEEA, per germline. For the CDR3, the DNA is TGTGCCAGCAGGGGGCTAGCGGTCGAGCAGTACTTC. Its protein is CASRGLAVEQYF.

The table lists this clonotype with many counts. This sequence joins TRBV10-3 and TRBJ2-1; 7 bases are shared with TRBD1. Per germline, CDR1 ENHRY and CDR2 SYGVKD. V shed 7 bases, J shed 5 bases, and the junction held 2 bases outside the gene matches. The CDR3 runs 12 residues. CDR3 region: CAITGTDNEQFF. As DNA, the CDR3 is TGTGCCATCACAGGGACAGACAATGAGCAGTTCTTC.

The chain has TRBV14 and TRBJ1-3; D is undetermined. Germline V gene data show CDR1 as SGHDN and CDR2 as FVKESK. The V end was cut by 4 bases, the J end by 0 bases, with 7 bases between. This CDR3 has 14 amino acids. In DNA, the CDR3 is TGTGCCAGCAGCCGCACCTACTCTGGAAACACCATATATTTT. Amino acids: CASSRTYSGNTIYF.

The V gene is TRBV18, the J gene TRBJ2-1; 9 bases are shared with TRBD1. The J call is doubtful: the DNA matches TRBJ2-7 better. Germline CDR1 is KGHSH and CDR2 is LQKENI. The CDR3 is 15 residues long. The CDR3: CASSPLGQGSDEQYF. DNA for the CDR3: TGTGCCAGCTCACCATTGGGACAGGGTTCCGATGAGCAGTACTTC.

This rearrangement joins TRBV11-3 to TRBJ2-5; possible D gene TRBD1, 6 bases. Germline values: CDR1 SGHNT, CDR2 YENEEA. V was trimmed by 5 bases and J by 5 bases, leaving 15 bases between them. This CDR3 region has 14 residues. The CDR3 bases are TGTGCCAGCAGCGTAGGCACAGGGATGGAGACCCAGTACTTC. It encodes CASSVGTGMETQYF. The full variable domain, in which reference TRBV11-3 and TRBJ2-5 provide the parts outside the CDR3, is EAGVVQSPRYKIIEKKQPVAFWCNPISGHNTLYWYLQNLGQGPELLIRYENEEAVDDSQLPKDRFSAERLKGVDSTLKIQPAELGDSAVYLCASSVGTGMETQYFGPGTRLLVL.

This clonotype has ten or more counts. J is TRBJ2-7 and V is TRBV12-3 or TRBV12-4; 14 bases line up with TRBD2. The CDR3 is 16 amino acids. Unmatched junction bases numbered 8, after V lost 5 bases and J lost 5 bases. This chain's CDR3 is CASSPGLAGAVNEQYV. CDR3 coding DNA: TGTGCCAGCAGTCCGGGACTAGCGGGAGCCGTCAACGAGCAGTACGTC.

At least ten counts were recorded for this clonotype. The V call is TRBV10-3, the J call TRBJ2-3; D gene ambiguous. CDR1 is ENHRY, CDR2 SYGVKD, per germline. V was shortened by 2 bases and J by 0 bases, with 6 bases between the two germline ends. CDR3 length: 14 amino acids. For the CDR3, the DNA is TGTGCCATCAGTGAGCTGCTCAGCACAGATACGCAGTATTTT. Amino acid sequence: CAISELLSTDTQYF.

This clonotype has more than one count but fewer than ten. The chain joins TRBV5-1 to TRBJ2-6; no reliable D call. Germline CDR1 and CDR2: SGHRS and YFSETQ. The CDR3 consists of 14 residues. The V gene lost 4 bases and the J gene lost 0 bases, with 5 bases spanning the gap. The CDR3 protein is CASSTTSGANVLTF. The DNA of the CDR3 is TGCGCCAGCAGCACTACCTCTGGGGCCAACGTCCTGACTTTC.

This clonotype was picked up many times. This chain uses TRBV20-1 with TRBJ2-3; no firm D call. In germline, CDR1 is DFQATT, CDR2 SNEGSKA (reference sequence). The CDR3 contains 11 residues. This chain's CDR3 is CSAKYGDTQYF. In DNA form, the CDR3 reads TGCAGCGCGAAATACGGAGATACGCAGTATTTT.

The V and J genes are TRBV20-1 and TRBJ1-5, with TRBD1 matching over 7 bases. The V gene's germline CDR1 is DFQATT and CDR2 SNEGSKA (reference sequence). V lost 2 bases, J lost 1 base, and 5 bases stayed unmatched. This CDR3 comprises 15 residues. The CDR3 is CSARPSGGSNQPQHF. CDR3 DNA sequence: TGCAGTGCTAGACCCTCAGGGGGGAGCAATCAGCCCCAGCATTTT.

About this clonotype: Given the absence of the conserved phenylalanine or tryptophan at the CDR3 end, a read error is likely. The chain recombines TRBV9 with TRBJ1-3; D remains unclear. The CDR3 is 14 residues long. Germline values: CDR1 SGDLS, CDR2 YYNGEE. V dropped 5 bases and J dropped 0 bases, with 9 bases sitting between them. CDR3 bases: TGTGCCAGCAGTGAGTCGGGCTCTGGAAACACCATATATTTG. Its protein is CASSESGSGNTIYL.

This clonotype was seen more than once but under ten times. The chain is built from TRBV7-8 and TRBJ1-6; 12 nucleotides align to TRBD1. The V gene's germline CDR1 is SGHVS and CDR2 FQNEAQ. J lost 0 bases, V lost 4 bases, and 13 bases had no gene match. The CDR3 is 21 amino acids. For the CDR3, the DNA is TGTGCCAGCAGCTCCAGCCCGGGACAGGGGGCGGCCTACTCCTATAATTCACCCCTCCACTTT. As protein: CASSSSPGQGAAYSYNSPLHF.

There are a few counts of this clonotype. This chain uses TRBV7-9 with TRBJ1-1, with D maybe TRBD1 (5 bases). The CDR3 has 16 amino acids. Germline loops: CDR1 SEHNR, CDR2 FQNEAQ (reference sequence). V was shortened by 1 base and J by 4 bases, with 16 bases between the two germline ends. CDR3: CASSLGFGQGGTEAFF. The CDR3 nucleotides are TGTGCCAGCAGCTTAGGATTCGGGCAGGGAGGCACTGAAGCTTTCTTT.

In its sample, this clonotype was seen a few times. The chain combines TRBV3-1 with TRBJ1-1, with D unresolved. Looked up from germline, CDR1 is LGHDT and CDR2 is YNNKEL (reference sequence). The CDR3 consists of 11 residues. Trimming took 3 bases from V and 11 from J, leaving 10 bases between them. The CDR3, as DNA: TGTGCCAGCAGCCAGGGAGCTCAGGCTTTCTTT. Encoded protein: CASSQGAQAFF.

The chain is built from TRBV20-1 and TRBJ1-1; D uncertain. CDR3 length: 12 amino acids. Trimming removed 3 bases from V and 4 bases from J, with 9 bases in between. Germline loops: CDR1 DFQATT, CDR2 SNEGSKA (reference sequence). For the CDR3, the DNA is TGCAGTGCTAGGATGTCGGGCACTGAAGCTTTCTTT. It encodes CSARMSGTEAFF.